Presented here are 6 T cell receptor beta chains from one specimen sequenced in a study of T cells in Graves' hyperthyroidism and ophthalmopathy. TCR beta CDR3 sequences were amplified from RNA transcripts. Carried out on the TCR CDR3, a first-round RT-PCR used the HTBI primer set. TCRdb re-called the multiplex PCR reads with MiXCR, one entry per CDR3 protein. The repertoire has a few hundred thousand distinct CDR3 sequences, more than 15% of them found once; the top ten carry about 7%. The specimen sequenced was blood. The receptors shown here come from a young woman with Graves' hyperthyroidism.

The sample holds many counts of this clonotype. The V call is TRBV20-1, the J call TRBJ1-1, with a tentative D call TRBD1 (5 bases). V was cut by 6 bases and J by 11 bases, with 16 bases left in between. This CDR3 is 11 amino acids long. Germline CDR1 is DFQATT and CDR2 is SNEGSKA (reference sequence). The CDR3 sequence is CSARDGLTAFF. Written as DNA, the CDR3 is TGCAGTGCGAGGGACGGCCTGACTGCTTTCTTT.

This clonotype was found many times. This chain uses TRBV20-1 with TRBJ2-5; 10 bases align to TRBD2. The CDR3 has 18 residues. Germline-derived CDR1 and CDR2 are DFQATT and SNEGSKA (reference sequence). The V and J ends lost 4 bases and 0 bases, in that order; junction bases with no gene match: 14. CDR3 protein: CSAISSGSRWGHQETQYF. CDR3 DNA: TGCAGTGCTATCTCTAGCGGGAGTCGGTGGGGGCACCAAGAGACCCAGTACTTC.

The gene calls are TRBV7-8 and TRBJ2-5; TRBD2 matches 8 bases. From germline, CDR1 is SGHVS and CDR2 FQNEAQ. V was pared by 7 bases and J by 5 bases, with 9 bases of the junction left unmatched. CDR3 length equals 14 residues. CDR3 sequence (DNA): TGTGCCAGCAACACCGGGACTAGTCGCGAGACCCAGTACTTC. Residues: CASNTGTSRETQYF.

This clonotype has ten or more counts. The rearrangement joins TRBV20-1 to TRBJ2-7, with 15 positions matching TRBD2. Germline CDR1 reads DFQATT; CDR2 reads SNEGSKA (reference sequence). V shed 0 bases, J shed 2 bases, and the junction held 5 bases outside the gene matches. The CDR3 contains 17 residues. CDR3 nucleotide sequence: TGCAGTGCTAGAGATCGGACTAGCGGGAGGGCTACCTACGAGCAGTACTTC. Its translation: CSARDRTSGRATYEQYF.

This clonotype was seen at least ten times. The chain has TRBV20-1 and TRBJ2-7; D may be TRBD1 (6 bases). V dropped 5 bases and J dropped 5 bases, with 10 bases sitting between them. This CDR3 contains 11 residues. Germline CDR1 is DFQATT and CDR2 is SNEGSKA (reference sequence). CDR3 nucleotides: TGCAGTGCTCCTAAGGGGGACGAGCAGTACTTC. The encoded protein is CSAPKGDEQYF.

CDR3: CSARRDIGSNQPQHF. CDR3 in DNA: TGCAGTGCTAGGCGGGACATAGGGAGCAATCAGCCCCAGCATTTT. The chain uses TRBV20-1 and TRBJ1-5, with a tentative D call TRBD1 (6 bases). This CDR3 is 15 amino acids long. Per germline, CDR1 DFQATT and CDR2 SNEGSKA (reference sequence). Trimming took 3 bases from V and 1 from J, leaving 13 bases between them.